These 23 T cell receptor beta chains originate from one sample sequenced in a study of blood T cell repertoires in COVID-19. TCRdb's copy holds only in-frame clones and misses some; the assay was immunoSEQ multiplex PCR. The sample has around 100,000 clones; 91% are singletons. Sequencing was carried out using peripheral blood. The receptors stem from a man younger than 35 with acute or convalescent COVID-19.

The chain combines TRBV2 with TRBJ1-1; D not certain. CDR1 is SNHLY, CDR2 FYNNEI, per germline. The CDR3 totals 14 residues. Trimming removed 6 bases from V and 6 bases from J, with 17 bases in between. CDR3 sequence reads: CASRKGGMIAEAFF. The CDR3 DNA reads TGTGCCAGCAGAAAAGGAGGGATGATCGCTGAAGCTTTCTTT.

The gene calls are TRBV9 and TRBJ2-7; 7 bases are a match to TRBD2. V trimming: 0 bases; J trimming: 3 bases; junction bases outside the gene matches: 6. The CDR3 loop spans 15 amino acids. Germline V CDR1 and CDR2: SGDLS, YYNGEE. CDR3 nucleotides: TGTGCCAGCAGCGTAGGGGGCGGGAGTAACTACGAGCAGTACTTC. This translates into CASSVGGGSNYEQYF. Combining the CDR3 with reference TRBV9 and TRBJ2-7 gives the whole variable domain DSGVTQTPKHLITATGQRVTLRCSPRSGDLSVYWYQQSLDQGLQFLIQYYNGEERAKGNILERFSAQQFPDLHSELNLSSLELGDSALYFCASSVGGGSNYEQYFGPGTRLTVT.

The CDR3 region is CSASGTGPTNYGYTF. The CDR3 coding sequence is TGCAGTGCTAGTGGGACAGGGCCTACTAACTATGGCTACACCTTC. The rearrangement uses TRBV20-1 and TRBJ1-2; 9 positions match TRBD1. Looked up from germline, CDR1 is DFQATT and CDR2 is SNEGSKA (reference sequence). The CDR3 sequence is 15 residues long. V lost 3 bases to trimming and J lost 0 bases; unmatched junction nucleotides: 5.

This clone was seen just once. The gene calls are TRBV7-9 and TRBJ2-2; possible D gene TRBD1, 6 bases. Trimming left V 1 base short and J 6 bases short, with 12 bases between. CDR3 size: 15 residues. Germline V gene data show CDR1 as SEHNR and CDR2 as FQNEAQ (reference sequence). In DNA form, the CDR3 reads TGTGCCAGCAGCTTAGTTGGGGGCATGTCCGGGGAGCTGTTTTTT. Its translation is CASSLVGGMSGELFF.

The rearrangement joins TRBV5-1 to TRBJ1-2, with D possibly TRBD1 on 6 matching bases. Trimming took off 4 bases at V and 4 bases at J, with 11 bases between the two ends. Germline V gene lookup returns CDR1 SGHRS and CDR2 YFSETQ. CDR3 length: 13 residues. The CDR3 sequence: CASSPSDSYGYTF. The DNA for the CDR3 is TGCGCCAGCAGCCCCTCGGACAGCTATGGCTACACCTTC.

The rearrangement links TRBV30 to TRBJ1-3; TRBD1 matches at 7 bases. The junction had 6 bases not matched to a gene; V was cut back by 0 bases and J by 4 bases. From germline, CDR1 is GTSNPN and CDR2 SVGIG (reference sequence). The CDR3 runs 15 residues. CDR3 sequence reads: CAWSVDGGGGNTIYF. The CDR3 DNA reads as TGTGCCTGGAGTGTCGATGGAGGGGGCGGAAACACCATATATTTT. The full variable domain, its missing parts supplied by reference TRBV30 and TRBJ1-3, is SQTIHQWPATLVQPVGSPLSLECTVEGTSNPNLYWYRQAAGRGLQLLFYSVGIGQISSEVPQNLSASRPQDRQFILSSKKLLLSDSGFYLCAWSVDGGGGNTIYFGEGSWLTVV.

The V gene is TRBV25-1, the J gene TRBJ2-1; the D gene is possibly TRBD2 (7 bases). Trimming took 6 bases from V and 8 from J, leaving 20 bases between them. The CDR3 consists of 15 residues. Germline CDR1 MGHDK, CDR2 SYGVNS. CDR3: CASSFGGLPFDEQFF. The DNA for the CDR3 is TGTGCCAGCAGCTTCGGGGGGCTGCCCTTTGATGAGCAGTTCTTC.

The rearrangement uses TRBV20-1 and TRBJ1-1; no definite D call. The CDR3 is 14 amino acids. Between the trimmed V and J ends, which lost 3 bases and 1 base, there was a span of 12 bases. CDR1 is DFQATT, CDR2 SNEGSKA, per germline (reference sequence). CDR3 region: CSASRGDSNTEAFF. CDR3 sequence (DNA): TGCAGTGCTAGTAGAGGCGATTCGAACACTGAAGCTTTCTTT.

The V gene is TRBV6-5, the J gene TRBJ1-1; D call uncertain. V was pared by 0 bases and J by 4 bases, with 12 bases between. Germline CDR1 reads MNHEY; CDR2 reads SVGAGI. The CDR3 consists of 15 residues. The CDR3 DNA is TGTGCCAGCAGTTACTCGGAGAGGTTAGGCACTGAAGCTTTCTTT. Protein product: CASSYSERLGTEAFF.

The chain employs TRBV5-1 and TRBJ2-1; TRBD1 matches at 8 bases. The V gene's germline CDR1 is SGHRS and CDR2 YFSETQ. Germline trimming cut 3 bases from V and 9 bases from J; bases unmatched to any gene: 2. The CDR3 contains 12 residues. The CDR3 DNA reads as TGCGCCAGCAGCTCACAGGGGGTTGAGCAGTTCTTC. Translated: CASSSQGVEQFF.

This CDR3 reads CASSYGATRRTYEQYF. CDR3 nucleotide sequence: TGTGCCAGCAGTTACGGAGCAACACGGAGAACCTACGAGCAGTACTTC. This chain links TRBV6-5 with TRBJ2-7; D gene ambiguous. The germline gives CDR1 MNHEY, CDR2 SVGAGI. This CDR3 spans 16 amino acids. The ends were cut back, 2 bases at V and 2 bases at J, with 16 bases in the middle.

The rearrangement links TRBV7-9 to TRBJ1-1, with TRBD1 matching 7 bases. Germline CDR1 reads SEHNR; CDR2 reads FQNEAQ (reference sequence). The CDR3 runs 14 residues. V dropped 5 bases and J dropped 4; count of bases not matched to a gene: 7. The chain's CDR3 is CASSQEGAVTEAFF. CDR3 coding DNA: TGTGCCAGCAGCCAGGAGGGGGCGGTCACTGAAGCTTTCTTT.

This chain connects TRBV9 to TRBJ2-5; D is perhaps TRBD1 (6 bases). V lost 4 bases and J lost 4, with 29 bases in between. CDR1 is SGDLS and CDR2 is YYNGEE in the germline V gene. This CDR3 contains 19 residues. The CDR3 protein is CASSPHPSDSTSRRETQYF. DNA of the CDR3: TGTGCCAGCAGCCCCCATCCTTCGGACAGCACTTCACGACGAGAGACCCAGTACTTC.

The J gene is TRBJ1-4, the V gene TRBV9; D is possibly TRBD1 (5 bases). Germline CDR1 is SGDLS and CDR2 is YYNGEE. The CDR3 totals 15 residues. V was shortened by 1 base and J by 8 bases, with 15 bases between the two germline ends. The CDR3 DNA sequence: TGTGCCAGCAGCGTATACGGGGGGACCCACGAAAAACTGTTTTTT. Protein product: CASSVYGGTHEKLFF. Using reference TRBV9 and TRBJ1-4 for the parts outside the CDR3, the full variable domain is DSGVTQTPKHLITATGQRVTLRCSPRSGDLSVYWYQQSLDQGLQFLIQYYNGEERAKGNILERFSAQQFPDLHSELNLSSLELGDSALYFCASSVYGGTHEKLFFGSGTQLSVL.

CDR3 bases: TGTGCCAGCACTTATACGACAGTGAGCTATGGCTACACCTTC. Amino acids: CASTYTTVSYGYTF. The chain employs TRBV6-1 and TRBJ1-2, with D possibly matching TRBD1 (5 bases). This CDR3 is built from 14 residues. Germline CDR1 MNHNS, CDR2 SASEGT. With 7 bases removed from V and 4 bases from J, the gap between germline ends came to 16 bases.

A few counts support this clone. The chain couples TRBV4-1 to TRBJ2-1, with D possibly being TRBD2 (5 bases). The CDR3 runs 14 residues. The germline V gene has CDR1 MGHRA and CDR2 YSYEKL. Trimming left V 0 bases short and J 5 bases short, with 8 bases between. The CDR3 is CASSQDGADNEQFF. Written as DNA, the CDR3 is TGCGCCAGCAGCCAAGATGGAGCGGACAATGAGCAGTTCTTC.

V gene TRBV7-9 combines with J gene TRBJ2-1; TRBD2 agrees at 10 bases. CDR1 and CDR2 (germline): SEHNR, FQNEAQ (reference sequence). The ends lost 10 bases at V and 5 bases at J; junction bases unmatched: 20. The CDR3 is made up of 18 amino acids. CDR3 nucleotides: TGTGCCACTCCTCCTCTTGAGCGGGGGGGCGGGACTAACAATGAGCAGTTCTTC. Residues: CATPPLERGGGTNNEQFF.

The J gene is TRBJ2-1, the V gene TRBV23-1, with 10 bases identical to TRBD1. TRBV23-1 belongs to the ORF category, with a function that is uncertain. With 2 bases clipped from V and 9 bases from J, the junction kept 7 bases outside the gene matches. The CDR3 extends over 15 amino acids. The CDR3 nucleotides read TGCGCCAGCAGTCAAACTGGGGACAGGGGCAGTGAGCAGTTCTTC. This encodes CASSQTGDRGSEQFF.

This clone occurred once. The identical CDR3 is also encoded by other nucleotide sequences in the sample. The chain is built from TRBV5-1 and TRBJ1-4; no reliable D call. Germline-derived CDR1 and CDR2 are SGHRS and YFSETQ. The CDR3 is made up of 14 amino acids. The ends were cut back, 0 bases at V and 6 bases at J, with 9 bases in the middle. CDR3 sequence reads: CASSLDRTDEKLFF. CDR3 DNA: TGCGCCAGCAGCTTGGATCGGACTGATGAAAAACTGTTTTTT.

There are a few counts of this clone. The gene calls are TRBV5-8 and TRBJ1-6; tentative D call: TRBD1 (6 bases). This CDR3 has 15 amino acids. V lost 1 base, J lost 10 bases, and 15 bases lay in between. Germline V gene data show CDR1 as SGHTS and CDR2 as YDEGEE. The CDR3 sequence: CASSLTGIPHSPLHF. As DNA, the CDR3 is TGTGCCAGCAGCTTGACAGGGATTCCCCACTCACCCCTCCACTTT.

V usage is TRBV2 and J usage is TRBJ1-1, with 7 bases matching TRBD1. The ends lost 3 bases at V and 3 bases at J; junction bases unmatched: 4. Germline V gives CDR1 SNHLY, CDR2 FYNNEI. CDR3 length: 14 residues. The CDR3 DNA follows: TGTGCCAGCAGTGAGGGAAGGGGGCACACTGAAGCTTTCTTT. It is translated as CASSEGRGHTEAFF.

The V call is TRBV29-1, the J call TRBJ2-7; the match to TRBD1 covers 9 bases. V shed 3 bases, J shed 5 bases, and the junction held 11 bases outside the gene matches. In germline, CDR1 is SQVTM, CDR2 ANQGSEA. This CDR3 has 15 amino acids. The CDR3 DNA follows: TGCAGCGTTGATGGCTCCGGGACAGGGTCCCACGAGCAGTACTTC. Encoded protein: CSVDGSGTGSHEQYF.

The chain combines TRBV19 with TRBJ2-7; TRBD1 agrees at 10 bases. Germline V gene data show CDR1 as LNHDA and CDR2 as SQIVND (reference sequence). J lost 3 bases, V lost 5 bases, and 10 bases had no gene match. This CDR3 region has 16 residues. CDR3 loop: CASSLSGTGDFYEQYF. The CDR3 DNA follows: TGTGCCAGTAGTCTTTCCGGGACAGGGGATTTCTACGAGCAGTACTTC.